This is a list of T cell receptor beta chains from one sample in a study of cytomegalovirus exposure and HLA in healthy donors. The table came from immunoSEQ multiplex PCR; TCRdb's copy has only in-frame clones and leaves some out. This sample has roughly 150,000 clones, with roughly 82% found just once. The sample comprised PBMCs. The receptors shown here come from a girl aged 10 to 17 in good health and CMV-seropositive. Each CDR3 is given with its conserved first and last residue. Each record gives: CDR3 protein, CDR3 DNA, V gene, clone size, D gene, J gene. A D gene is named only where the DNA matches it firmly. Some rows have no size entry. The others give once, few or many, or a class for an expanded clone.

CDR3 protein: CASSLPRLAGQETQYF
CDR3 DNA: TGTGCCAGCAGCTTGCCCCGACTAGCGGGCCAAGAGACCCAGTACTTC
V gene: TRBV5-6
clone size: .
D gene: TRBD2
J gene: TRBJ2-5

CDR3 protein: CASSLVRGEQPQHF
CDR3 DNA: TGTGCCAGCAGCTTAGTACGGGGGGAACAGCCCCAGCATTTT
V gene: TRBV7-2
clone size: .
D gene: .
J gene: TRBJ1-5

CDR3 protein: CASSLVPPGSYEQYF
CDR3 DNA: TGTGCCAGCAGCTTAGTCCCCCCGGGTTCCTACGAGCAGTACTTC
V gene: TRBV11-2
clone size: .
D gene: .
J gene: TRBJ2-7

CDR3 protein: CASSLGLADYNEQFF
CDR3 DNA: TGTGCCAGCAGCTTGGGACTAGCAGATTACAATGAGCAGTTCTTC
V gene: TRBV7-8
clone size: .
D gene: TRBD2
J gene: TRBJ2-1

CDR3 protein: CASSPRDRVTEAFF
CDR3 DNA: TGTGCCAGCAGCCCCCGGGACAGGGTCACTGAAGCTTTCTTT
V gene: TRBV5-4
clone size: .
D gene: TRBD1
J gene: TRBJ1-1

CDR3 protein: CASSERLAGGRAFGDTQYF
CDR3 DNA: TGCGCCAGCAGTGAACGGCTAGCGGGGGGGAGAGCTTTCGGCGATACGCAGTATTTT
V gene: TRBV10-1
clone size: .
D gene: TRBD2
J gene: TRBJ2-3

CDR3 protein: CASSLVGGRGTEAFF
CDR3 DNA: TGCGCCAGCAGCTTGGTCGGGGGGAGAGGCACTGAAGCTTTCTTT
V gene: TRBV5-1
clone size: .
D gene: .
J gene: TRBJ1-1

CDR3 protein: CASMGTGGYEQYF
CDR3 DNA: TGTGCCAGCATGGGAACAGGGGGGTACGAGCAGTACTTC
V gene: TRBV6-5
clone size: .
D gene: TRBD1
J gene: TRBJ2-7

CDR3 protein: CASSPGGRSAYNEQFF
CDR3 DNA: TGCGCCAGCAGCCCAGGAGGGAGGAGCGCCTACAATGAGCAGTTCTTC
V gene: TRBV4-1
clone size: .
D gene: .
J gene: TRBJ2-1

CDR3 protein: CATSREPTESSGNTIYF
CDR3 DNA: TGTGCCACCAGCAGAGAGCCCACAGAGAGCTCTGGAAACACCATATATTTT
V gene: TRBV15
clone size: .
D gene: .
J gene: TRBJ1-3

CDR3 protein: CASRARPEGGGYTF
CDR3 DNA: TGTGCCAGCAGAGCTAGACCGGAGGGAGGCGGCTACACCTTC
V gene: TRBV7-9
clone size: once
D gene: .
J gene: TRBJ1-2

CDR3 protein: CASSFTGNSSYEQYF
CDR3 DNA: TGTGCCAGCAGCTTCACAGGGAACAGCTCCTACGAGCAGTACTTC
V gene: TRBV5-7
clone size: .
D gene: .
J gene: TRBJ2-7

CDR3 protein: CASSLTVYSNQPQHF
CDR3 DNA: TGTGCCAGCAGTTTGACAGTGTATAGCAATCAGCCCCAGCATTTT
V gene: TRBV27
clone size: .
D gene: .
J gene: TRBJ1-5

CDR3 protein: CASSQYRLSYEQYF
CDR3 DNA: TGTGCCAGCAGCCAATACAGGCTCTCCTACGAGCAGTACTTC
V gene: TRBV7-2
clone size: .
D gene: .
J gene: TRBJ2-7